This T cell receptor (beta chain) was sequenced during a study of vaccination effects on CD4 cells after COVID-19. Study as a whole: Sample donation by two convalescent patients took place 16 days and one week before vaccination.

Here immunoSEQ multiplex PCR was the method, and the copy in TCRdb shows in-frame clones only, minus some. The repertoire consists of approximately 45,000 clones, with roughly 72% occurring once and the leading ten covering 8.6%. The CDR3 has 17 residues. Between the trimmed V and J ends, which lost 0 bases and 5 bases, there was a span of 19 bases. Germline V gives CDR1 SGDLS, CDR2 YYNGEE. Worth noting for this clone: Its antigen is currently unknown.

Following 10 days of culture, CD4+ T cells were isolated. The genes are TRBV9 and TRBJ2-3; D may be TRBD1 or TRBD2 (5 bases each). The sample in question was CD4+ T cells from PBMCs cultured without peptide, obtained before COVID-19 vaccination. This sequence originates from a human donor who had a prior SARS-CoV-2 infection. CDR3 residues: CASSVATTPGLEDTQYF. The CDR3 nucleotides are TGTGCCAGCAGCGTAGCGACTACCCCGGGGCTCGAAGATACGCAGTATTTT.